A selection of T cell receptor beta chains follows, all from one sample in a study of OX40 agonist ivuxolimab in advanced cancers. Sequencing was performed with immunoSEQ multiplex PCR; in TCRdb, only in-frame clones are kept and a portion is missing. The sample holds 50,000 to 65,000 clones; 85% to 90% are singletons and the top ten take roughly 1.8%. The specimen was CD4+ or CD8+ T cells sorted from blood, collected in a trial of the OX40 agonist ivuxolimab. The receptors originated from an adult with an advanced solid tumor such as melanoma, head and neck, liver or kidney cancer. Both conserved end residues are trimmed from each CDR3. Each record gives: V gene, CDR3 length, clone size, CDR3 protein. The size of a clone is reported for some rows only, either as once, few or many, or as a class for expanded clones.

TRBV18 12 . ASSPGSPTYEQY
TRBV27 12 . ASRPRQGNEKLF
TRBV29-1 11 . SGTTSGANEQF
TRBV7-9 13 . ASSLEVGRVYEQY
TRBV4-3 17 . ASSQDLIRYAKANQPQH
TRBV7-9 11 . ASSLATDTEAF
TRBV7-9 12 . ASSPRDSYNEQF
TRBV2 8 . ARKSGGYT
TRBV7-8 13 . ASSPFIVSTDTQY
TRBV19 15 . ASSRGQGRATNEKLF
TRBV6-1 12 . ASTLEPRSYGYT
TRBV28 13 once ASRSQGANTGELF
TRBV18 14 . ASSPLSGMNTGELF
TRBV5-8 13 . ASSLVGRGNQPQH
TRBV30 10 . AWRGDSYEQY
TRBV11-1 11 . ASSLEANYEQY
TRBV28 13 . ASSLVGPRNQPQH
TRBV18 12 . ASSPRRGPYEQY
TRBV30 12 . ACKLGAPTDTQY
TRBV30 14 . AWTFVRGSPGNEQF
TRBV28 12 . ASRLASNNSPLH
TRBV29-1 11 . SGRGQNTGELF
TRBV18 10 . ASSPTEPSYT
TRBV29-1 13 . SVEVRQGKKEKLF
TRBV5-1 15 . ASSLVVRGFDTGELF
TRBV10-1 15 once ASSEDIVRDGTDTQY
TRBV6-1 11 . ASSEPHNSPLH
TRBV2 11 once ASSDGGGETQY
TRBV7-9 13 . ASSSTGPRNTEAF
TRBV4-3 15 . ASSQVARGDSSYEQY
TRBV5-1 12 . ASSLEVNTYEQY
TRBV28 10 . AIGGQNYGYT
TRBV10-3 12 . AISTGDLNTEAF
TRBV28 12 . ASSTLAGSYEQY
TRBV5-6 9 . ASSFQTEQY
TRBV19 13 . ASTWGQEGQSPLH
TRBV21-1 14 . ASSKVKLAERIEQF
TRBV14 10 once ASSPWGYGYT
TRBV4-1 15 . ASSQDRGGRKIYEQY
TRBV7-8 19 . ASSLVGRWGAGGHGTQPQH
TRBV10-1 13 . ASSESPGKGYGYT
TRBV19 16 once ASSIDPTRAVWYNEQF
TRBV7-8 13 . ASSQGGRGRDTQY
TRBV11-2 11 . ASSPRPNEKLF
TRBV5-1 12 . ASSLAGVTDTQY
TRBV6-5 11 medium-sized ASSYATNTEAF
TRBV11-2 12 . ASSPIRSLNEQY
TRBV7-9 11 . ASSLIGNTEAF
TRBV5-4 16 . ASSSSGTGAPGANVLT
TRBV7-2 12 . ASSLGYAYNEQF